What follows are 19 T cell receptor beta chains derived from one specimen sequenced in a study of blood T cell repertoires in COVID-19. The method was immunoSEQ multiplex PCR; TCRdb's version includes in-frame clones alone and lacks a portion of them. The sample includes hundreds of thousands of clones, roughly 90% of them seen just once. The sequencing sample was made of peripheral blood. The receptors were gathered from a man between 18 and 29 years old with COVID-19, enrolled during active disease.

The count of this clone is one. The CDR3 loop is CASSEGGGLQFF. The CDR3 DNA follows: TGTGCCAGCAGTGAAGGGGGAGGACTGCAGTTCTTC. The chain employs TRBV6-1 and TRBJ2-1, with a weak D call TRBD2 (6 bases). V was shortened by 1 base and J by 12 bases, with 10 bases between the two germline ends. The CDR3 consists of 12 residues. Germline CDR1 reads MNHNS; CDR2 reads SASEGT.

Concerning this clone: At one boundary the junction diverges from the germline segment, which might be a read error. J is TRBJ2-2 and V is TRBV12-3 or TRBV12-4, with 7 bases that match TRBD1. The CDR3 has 11 amino acids. CDR3 residues: CANRGSGELFF. The CDR3 nucleotides are TGCGCAAACAGGGGATCCGGGGAGCTGTTTTTT.

DNA for the CDR3: TGTGCCAGCAGTTACCGGGGGGAGAGCTCACCCCTCCACTTT. Translated, it gives CASSYRGESSPLHF. The chain combines TRBV6-5 with TRBJ1-6; perhaps TRBD1 as D (5 bases). The length of the CDR3 is 14 residues. The germline V gene encodes CDR1 MNHEY and CDR2 SVGAGI. The V end was cut by 2 bases, the J end by 10 bases, with 12 bases between.

The chain combines TRBV28 with TRBJ1-5; tentative D call: TRBD1 (5 bases). Per germline, CDR1 MDHEN and CDR2 SYDVKM. The CDR3 spans 15 residues. V lost 2 bases and J lost 2, with 10 bases in between. CDR3 region: CASSLPQGGNQPQHF. The DNA of the CDR3 is TGTGCCAGCAGTTTACCCCAGGGTGGCAATCAGCCCCAGCATTTT.

The chain couples TRBV2 to TRBJ2-7; D possibly corresponds to TRBD1 (5 bases). Between the trimmed V and J ends, which lost 2 bases and 3 bases, there was a span of 11 bases. There are 14 residues in the CDR3. CDR1 SNHLY and CDR2 FYNNEI come from the germline V gene. The CDR3 sequence is CASSEQGMSYEQYF. CDR3 in DNA: TGTGCCAGCAGTGAACAGGGAATGAGCTACGAGCAGTACTTC.

The chain is built from TRBV7-9 and TRBJ2-7; 9 bases match TRBD2. CDR1 is SEHNR and CDR2 is FQNEAQ in the germline V gene (reference sequence). This CDR3 region has 13 residues. The J segment lost 3 bases and the V segment lost 6 bases, leaving 3 bases of the junction unmatched. The CDR3 sequence is CASRGLASYEQYF. The CDR3 nucleotides read TGTGCCAGCAGAGGACTAGCGAGCTACGAGCAGTACTTC.

This chain uses TRBV19 with TRBJ2-6; a weak D match, TRBD2 (7 bases). The CDR3 spans 18 residues. Germline loops: CDR1 LNHDA, CDR2 SQIVND (reference sequence). V shed 5 bases and J shed 0 bases, with 17 bases lying between them. The CDR3 protein is CASSCWRGPFSGANVLTF. CDR3 DNA sequence: TGTGCCAGTAGTTGTTGGCGGGGGCCTTTCTCTGGGGCCAACGTCCTGACTTTC.

The chain couples TRBV27 to TRBJ1-2, with a possible D match to TRBD1 (5 bases). The CDR3 sequence is 13 residues long. The V gene's germline CDR1 is MNHEY and CDR2 SMNVEV (reference sequence). Deletions cut 5 bases from V and 6 bases from J, with 13 bases between. The chain's CDR3 is CASSPGGGNGYTF. The CDR3 bases are TGTGCCAGCAGTCCGGGGGGAGGGAATGGCTACACCTTC.

This chain links TRBV28 with TRBJ2-7, with 10 bases fitting TRBD1. J lost 3 bases, V lost 11 bases, and 7 bases had no gene match. Germline V gives CDR1 MDHEN, CDR2 SYDVKM. CDR3 length: 13 amino acids. CDR3 amino acids: CALGQGIGYEQYF. The DNA for the CDR3 is TGTGCCCTGGGACAGGGGATAGGCTACGAGCAGTACTTC.

The V and J genes are TRBV20-1 and TRBJ2-1; tentative D call: TRBD1 (6 bases). The CDR3 is 11 amino acids. The V end lost 5 bases, the J end lost 12 bases, and 14 bases lay between the germline ends. The germline CDR1 and CDR2 sequences are DFQATT and SNEGSKA (reference sequence). The DNA of the CDR3 is TGCAGTGCTTCCCAGGGGTTCCGGCAGTTCTTC. Residues: CSASQGFRQFF.

The chain combines TRBV7-2 with TRBJ2-3; D remains ambiguous. CDR3 size: 13 residues. Trimming stripped 2 bases from V and 4 bases from J, with 7 bases between. The germline V gene encodes CDR1 SGHTA and CDR2 FQGNSA. CDR3: CASSLLGADTQYF. CDR3 nucleotide sequence: TGTGCCAGCAGCTTACTAGGTGCAGATACGCAGTATTTT.

V and J are TRBV2 and TRBJ2-1; TRBD1 matches 7 bases. The CDR3 loop spans 16 amino acids. In germline, CDR1 is SNHLY, CDR2 FYNNEI. V lost 4 bases, J lost 4 bases, and 10 bases stayed unmatched. The CDR3 sequence is CASSVPRDSPYNEQFF. The CDR3 region has the DNA TGTGCCAGCAGTGTCCCTAGGGACAGTCCTTACAATGAGCAGTTCTTC. The full variable domain, in which reference TRBV2 and TRBJ2-1 provide the parts outside the CDR3, is EPEVTQTPSHQVTQMGQEVILRCVPISNHLYFYWYRQILGQKVEFLVSFYNNEISEKSEIFDDQFSVERPDGSNFTLKIRSTKLEDSAMYFCASSVPRDSPYNEQFFGPGTRLTVL.

This chain joins TRBV7-9 and TRBJ1-1; 7 bases map to TRBD1. Trimming removed 2 bases from V and 8 bases from J; junction bases left unmatched: 5. This CDR3 contains 13 residues. Germline values: CDR1 SEHNR, CDR2 FQNEAQ (reference sequence). CDR3 protein: CASSLWGQREAFF. The CDR3 bases are TGTGCCAGCAGCTTATGGGGACAGCGGGAAGCTTTCTTT.

The V and J genes are TRBV11-3 and TRBJ2-5; TRBD2 agrees at 12 bases. With 3 bases clipped from V and 2 bases from J, the junction kept 10 bases outside the gene matches. CDR1 and CDR2 (germline): SGHNT, YENEEA. The CDR3 is made up of 18 amino acids. The CDR3 is CASSFKLLAGGFQETQYF. The CDR3 bases are TGTGCCAGCAGCTTCAAATTACTAGCGGGGGGATTTCAAGAGACCCAGTACTTC.

A remark on this clone: Other nucleotide sequences from this sample produce the same CDR3. J is TRBJ2-5 and V is TRBV6-5, with D possibly being TRBD1 (6 bases). Germline-derived CDR1 and CDR2 are MNHEY and SVGAGI. V lost 0 bases and J 5 bases, leaving 7 bases between the germline ends. CDR3 length: 13 residues. This chain's CDR3 is CASSYSGGETQYF. The CDR3 DNA is TGTGCCAGCAGTTACTCAGGGGGTGAGACCCAGTACTTC.

CDR3 region: CASSVTGTHTGELFF. CDR3 coding DNA: TGTGCCAGCAGTGTGACTGGGACACACACCGGGGAGCTGTTTTTT. This rearrangement joins TRBV25-1 to TRBJ2-2; possible D gene TRBD1, 6 bases. This CDR3 region has 15 residues. Germline V gene sequence: CDR1 MGHDK, CDR2 SYGVNS. Trimming stripped 4 bases from V and 3 bases from J, with 12 bases between.

This chain uses TRBV5-5 with TRBJ1-6; D unresolved. There are 18 residues in the CDR3. Trimming removed 0 bases at V and 0 bases at J, with 13 bases between. Germline lookup yields CDR1 SGHKS and CDR2 YYEKEE (reference sequence). CDR3 coding DNA: TGTGCCAGCAGCTTGGTAGGCCGGGAGAGCTCCTATAATTCACCCCTCCACTTT. This codes for CASSLVGRESSYNSPLHF.

This chain connects TRBV4-2 to TRBJ2-2; D might be TRBD2 (6 bases). Germline CDR1 reads LGHNA; CDR2 reads YNFKEQ. Deletions cut 0 bases from V and 6 bases from J, with 17 bases between. This CDR3 has 17 residues. The CDR3 DNA reads as TGTGCCAGCAGCCAAGATAGGAGGGATATGTATGCCGGGGAGCTGTTTTTT. Translation gives CASSQDRRDMYAGELFF.

The chain uses TRBV6-5 and TRBJ1-1; 8 positions agree with TRBD1. The CDR3 length is 15 residues. With 5 bases clipped from V and 5 bases from J, the junction kept 10 bases outside the gene matches. In germline, CDR1 is MNHEY, CDR2 SVGAGI. CDR3 protein: CASSPQGTGRTEAFF. The DNA for the CDR3 is TGTGCCAGCAGTCCACAGGGGACAGGACGGACTGAAGCTTTCTTT.